Listed here are 5 T cell receptor beta chains from one sample, sequenced in a study of control samples from healthy donors and cancer patients. Assay: immunoSEQ multiplex PCR; the TCRdb copy retains only in-frame clones and omits some. The sample holds 100,000 or so clones, approximately 83% seen once. The sequenced sample consisted of blood. The receptors here all came from a woman in her forties or fifties in good health.

Remarks on this clone: At one end, the junction sequence differs from germline, possibly due to a read error. The CDR3 protein is CASSLDSFSYEQYF. The CDR3 nucleotides are TGTGCTAGCAGCTTAGACAGTTTCTCCTACGAGCAGTACTTC. The chain carries TRBV7-7 and TRBJ2-7; D may be TRBD1 (5 bases). This CDR3 is 14 amino acids long. Germline V gene lookup returns CDR1 SSHAT and CDR2 FNYEAQ (reference sequence).

For this clone: Other DNA variants within this sample encode the same CDR3. The CDR3: CASSLGGDGDTQYF. For the CDR3, the DNA is TGTGCCAGCAGCTTAGGGGGGGATGGAGATACGCAGTATTTT. J is TRBJ2-3 and V is TRBV7-9; D perhaps matches TRBD2 (6 bases). In germline, CDR1 is SEHNR, CDR2 FQNEAQ (reference sequence). The CDR3 length is 14 residues. Trimming pared 1 base from V and 5 bases from J, leaving 10 bases between.

This chain joins TRBV29-1 and TRBJ2-7, with unresolved D. The germline CDR1 and CDR2 sequences are SQVTM and ANQGSEA. The CDR3 consists of 12 residues. With 4 bases removed from V and 2 bases from J, the gap between germline ends came to 9 bases. The DNA for the CDR3 is TGCAGCGTTGCACCGGCTCCCTACGAGCAGTACTTC. As protein: CSVAPAPYEQYF.

J is TRBJ2-1 and V is TRBV15; no clear D gene. The CDR3 is 12 amino acids. V lost 6 bases and J 8 bases, leaving 11 bases between the germline ends. CDR1 and CDR2 (germline): LNHNV, YYDKDF (reference sequence). The CDR3 sequence is CATRRSVDEQFF. The CDR3 region has the DNA TGTGCCACCAGGAGAAGCGTTGATGAGCAGTTCTTC.

The chain uses TRBV29-1 and TRBJ1-3; D gene ambiguous. V was shortened by 0 bases and J by 5 bases, with 8 bases between the two germline ends. CDR1 and CDR2 from the germline V gene are SQVTM and ANQGSEA. The CDR3 runs to 13 residues. The CDR3 DNA follows: TGCAGCGTTGAAGATCGGGGTCGAAACACCATATATTTT. Translating gives CSVEDRGRNTIYF.